This T cell receptor (beta chain) appears in the sequencing data of a study of OX40 agonist ivuxolimab in advanced cancers. In the study overall: Three dose-escalation patients had partial responses: one with hepatocellular carcinoma and two with cutaneous melanoma. Overall study results and limits: Mean expanded clone counts were higher in CD8+ than CD4+ T cells. Clonal expansion was seen in CD4+ and CD8+ blood T cells by week 6 at 0.1 to 3.0 mg/kg. The expanded peripheral T cells' antigen specificity was not determined.

About this clone itself: The antigen is unknown.

Trimming cost V 4 bases and J 3 bases; bases outside gene matches: 3. CDR1 SGHRS and CDR2 YFSETQ come from the germline V gene. The CDR3 is 14 residues long. The protocol was immunoSEQ multiplex PCR, while the TCRdb copy is restricted to in-frame clones and leaves out a portion. The sample contains about 93,000 clones, roughly 90% of which appear only once. The V and J genes are TRBV5-1 and TRBJ2-5; 10 bases fit TRBD1. The clonotype originates from an adult with an advanced solid tumor such as melanoma, head and neck, liver or kidney cancer. This specimen was CD4+ or CD8+ T cells sorted from blood, taken in a trial of the OX40 agonist ivuxolimab. The CDR3 spells CASSQGQGKETQYF. Here the CDR3 DNA reads TGCGCCAGCAGCCAGGGACAGGGGAAAGAGACCCAGTACTTC.